This T cell receptor (beta chain) was sequenced for a study of cytomegalovirus exposure and HLA in healthy donors. PCR primers comprised 60 Vbeta and 13 Jbeta primers. Data came from immunoSEQ multiplex PCR; TCRdb stores just in-frame clones and leaves some out. The sample records approximately 100,000 clones, around two thirds being singletons. This clone was seen more than once but under ten times. The CDR3 sequence is 14 residues long. V lost 0 bases and J 0 bases, leaving 7 bases between the germline ends. The germline CDR1 and CDR2 sequences are SGHDT and YYEEEE. The sequence was collected from a young man in good health and CMV-seropositive. Sequenced material: PBMCs. The chain recombines TRBV5-6 with TRBJ2-7, with D possibly matching TRBD2 (5 bases). The CDR3 DNA follows: TGTGCCAGCAGCTTGGGACGGGGCTCCTACGAGCAGTACTTC. Translated, it gives CASSLGRGSYEQYF.